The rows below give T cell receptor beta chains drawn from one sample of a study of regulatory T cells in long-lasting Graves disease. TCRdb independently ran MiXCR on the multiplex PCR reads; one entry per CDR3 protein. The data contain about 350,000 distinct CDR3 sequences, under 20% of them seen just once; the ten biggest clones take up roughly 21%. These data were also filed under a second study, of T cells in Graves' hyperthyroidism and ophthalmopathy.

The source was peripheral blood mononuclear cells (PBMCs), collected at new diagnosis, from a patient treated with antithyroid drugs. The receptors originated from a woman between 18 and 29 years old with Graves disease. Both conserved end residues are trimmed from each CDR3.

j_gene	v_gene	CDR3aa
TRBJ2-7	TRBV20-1	SAGLAGNEQY
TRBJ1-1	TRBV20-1	SARLIGVEAF
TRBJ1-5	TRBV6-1	ASITTDSNQPQH
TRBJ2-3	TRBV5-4	ASSLDTTHGQY
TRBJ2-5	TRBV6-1	ASSRTGPQETQY
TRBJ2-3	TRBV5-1	ASSLTSGGTTDTQY
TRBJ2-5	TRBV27	ASSQGSEETQY
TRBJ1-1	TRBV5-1	ASSLRGRLNTEAF
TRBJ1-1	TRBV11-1	ASPPGGAGSEAF
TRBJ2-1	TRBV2	ASTLRLVGNEQF
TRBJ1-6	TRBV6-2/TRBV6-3	ASSYRTYNSPLH
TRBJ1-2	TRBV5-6	ASSPLTRANGYT
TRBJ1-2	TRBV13	ASSPVRAPYGYT
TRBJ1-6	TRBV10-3	AISRQGNSPLH
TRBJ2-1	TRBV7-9	ASSSPAGTRGHNEQF
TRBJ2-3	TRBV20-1	SASILAGAVFADTQY
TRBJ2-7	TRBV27	ASSLGTSVTYEQY
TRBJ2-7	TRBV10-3	AISGDLTYEQY
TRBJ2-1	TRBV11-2	ASSFATYNEQF
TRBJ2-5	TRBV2	ASEGVAGETQY
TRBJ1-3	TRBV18	ASSPPGSGGNTIY
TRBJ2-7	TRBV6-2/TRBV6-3	AVRLSYEQY
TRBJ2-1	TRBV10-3	AISLIGTGDNEQF
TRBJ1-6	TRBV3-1	ASSLNPNSPLH
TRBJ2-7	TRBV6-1	ASSVSGGRSSYEQY
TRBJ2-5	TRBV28	ASSPLEHRDDQETQY
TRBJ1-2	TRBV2	ASRARVGSSGYT
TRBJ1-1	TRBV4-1	ASSHRNRPEAF
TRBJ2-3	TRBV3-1	ASSQDGGYSTDTQY
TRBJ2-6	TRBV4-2	ASSQDEGAGANVLT
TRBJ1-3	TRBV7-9	ASSPPPGQGESGNTIY
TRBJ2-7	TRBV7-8	ASSLGAGIQY
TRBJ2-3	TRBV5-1	ASSLLARGSTDTQY
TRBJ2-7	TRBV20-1	SASPLPGGEQY
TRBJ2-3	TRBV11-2	ASQMGTGGQNTQY
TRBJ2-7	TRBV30	AWVGTSGHERNLYEQY
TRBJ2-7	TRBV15	ATSRVSGGPAYEQY
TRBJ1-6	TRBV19	ASSTGYNSPLH
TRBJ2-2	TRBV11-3	ASSLSRSLNTGELF
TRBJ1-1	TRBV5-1	ASSPGRAGTEAF
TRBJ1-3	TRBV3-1	ASSLDRTGNTIY
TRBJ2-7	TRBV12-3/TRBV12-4	ASRPTGRDSYEQY
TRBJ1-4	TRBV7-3	ASRGRVVEKLF
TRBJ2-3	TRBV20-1	SARVPQRGQY
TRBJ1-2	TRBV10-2	ASSFLGSYGYT
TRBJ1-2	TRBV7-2	ASSPDRVGYT
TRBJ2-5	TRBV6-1	ASTPIRGETQY
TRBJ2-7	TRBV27	ASRGPGPIWDEQY
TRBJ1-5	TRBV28	ATGTGEGQPQH
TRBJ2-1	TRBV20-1	SASLDLEQF
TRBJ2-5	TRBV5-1	ASDLSGTSGTGAQY
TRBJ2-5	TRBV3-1	ASSQTSGETQY
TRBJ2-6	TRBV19	ASSKRHTSSGANVLT
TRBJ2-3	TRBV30	AWSLGGLGGDTQY